The 21 T cell receptor beta chains given below trace back to one sample, sequenced in a study of shared clonotypes between healthy human individuals. The repertoire was sequenced with immunoSEQ multiplex PCR; TCRdb's copy has only in-frame clones and lacks some. The sample has some 2,400,000 clones, approximately 95% seen once. Sequencing was performed on naive CD4+ T cells sorted from blood. Specified subset: CD45RA+ positively selected. These receptors came from a man aged 18 to 29 in good health.

The rearrangement uses TRBV27 and TRBJ2-7; D might be TRBD1 (6 bases). CDR3 length equals 19 residues. Germline-derived CDR1 and CDR2 are MNHEY and SMNVEV (reference sequence). Trimming removed 5 bases at V and 3 bases at J, with 29 bases between. The CDR3 loop is CASSPDQGNFGPLYYEQYF. CDR3 coding DNA: TGTGCCAGCAGTCCCGACCAGGGGAACTTCGGTCCGCTTTACTACGAGCAGTACTTC.

The chain employs TRBV10-3 and TRBJ2-1; D uncertain. Germline V gene data show CDR1 as ENHRY and CDR2 as SYGVKD. The CDR3 is 13 amino acids. Trimming removed 3 bases from V and 7 bases from J, with 10 bases in between. The CDR3 sequence: CAISDGLRNEQFF. DNA of the CDR3: TGTGCCATCAGTGATGGTCTGAGGAATGAGCAGTTCTTC.

As regards this clone: This specimen includes other DNA sequences encoding the same CDR3. The CDR3 sequence is CASSYRDRGYGYTF. CDR3 DNA: TGTGCCAGCAGTTACCGGGACAGGGGATATGGCTACACCTTC. This rearrangement joins TRBV6-5 to TRBJ1-2, with TRBD1 matching over 10 bases. This CDR3 spans 14 amino acids. From germline, CDR1 is MNHEY and CDR2 SVGAGI. Trimming removed 2 bases from V and 5 bases from J; junction bases left unmatched: 2.

This chain joins TRBV6-1 and TRBJ2-4, with a possible D match to TRBD2 (6 bases). Trimming pared 1 base from V and 1 base from J, leaving 11 bases between. Germline CDR1 is MNHNS and CDR2 is SASEGT. The CDR3 sequence is 16 residues long. The CDR3 DNA sequence: TGTGCCAGCAGTGAAGAGAGCGGGCTGGCCAAAAACATTCAGTACTTC. Residues: CASSEESGLAKNIQYF.

The rearrangement joins TRBV6-5 to TRBJ1-2; no reliable D call. Trimming cost V 0 bases and J 7 bases, with 9 bases left between them. There are 13 residues in the CDR3. Germline CDR1 reads MNHEY; CDR2 reads SVGAGI. The CDR3 loop is CASSYSISAGYTF. In DNA form, the CDR3 reads TGTGCCAGCAGTTACTCTATCAGTGCTGGCTACACCTTC.

The gene calls are TRBV11-2 and TRBJ2-2, with TRBD2 identical over 8 bases. Germline V gives CDR1 SGHAT, CDR2 FQNNGV. V was pared by 7 bases and J by 1 base, with 8 bases of the junction left unmatched. This CDR3 spans 16 amino acids. CDR3 nucleotide sequence: TGTGCCAGCAAACTCGGGCTAGCGGGGAACACCGGGGAGCTGTTTTTT. It is translated as CASKLGLAGNTGELFF.

V usage is TRBV29-1 and J usage is TRBJ1-2, with TRBD1 as a possible D gene (5 bases). Germline V gene sequence: CDR1 SQVTM, CDR2 ANQGSEA. V lost 6 bases and J 7 bases, leaving 15 bases between the germline ends. The CDR3 sequence is 12 residues long. The CDR3 loop reads CSVSDGGTGYTF. Here the CDR3 DNA reads TGCAGCGTCTCGGACGGGGGAACTGGCTACACCTTC. The entire variable domain, with the rest obtained from reference TRBV29-1 and TRBJ1-2, is as follows: SAVISQKPSRDICQRGTSLTIQCQVDSQVTMMFWYRQQPGQSLTLIATANQGSEATYESGFVIDKFPISRPNLTFSTLTVSNMSPEDSSIYLCSVSDGGTGYTFGSGTRLTVV.

The V and J genes are TRBV7-2 and TRBJ2-3, with 7 bases identical to TRBD1. Trimming at V came to 8 bases and at J to 2 bases, leaving 10 bases not matched to a gene. This CDR3 has 15 residues. Germline assignment: CDR1 SGHTA and CDR2 FQGNSA. The CDR3 DNA reads as TGTGCCAGCGCCTTAAGACAGGGATCCACAGATACGCAGTATTTT. Translation: CASALRQGSTDTQYF.

Notes on this clone: This specimen includes other DNA sequences encoding the same CDR3. This sequence joins TRBV29-1 and TRBJ1-2, with TRBD1 matching 11 bases. There are 14 residues in the CDR3. V trimming: 1 base; J trimming: 4 bases; junction bases outside the gene matches: 2. The germline V gene has CDR1 SQVTM and CDR2 ANQGSEA. This CDR3 is CSVEGTGGPYGYTF. The CDR3, as DNA: TGCAGCGTTGAAGGGACAGGGGGCCCCTATGGCTACACCTTC.

The rearrangement uses TRBV7-2 and TRBJ2-1; 8 bases match TRBD2. The CDR3 is made up of 12 amino acids. J gave up 15 bases and V 2 bases, and 6 bases lay outside the gene matches. The germline CDR1 and CDR2 sequences are SGHTA and FQGNSA. The CDR3 region has the DNA TGTGCCAGCAGCTTAAACTTAGCGGGACCGTTCTTC. Translating gives CASSLNLAGPFF.

As concerns this clone: Germline and junction disagree at one end, which may indicate a read error. The chain joins TRBV29-1 to TRBJ2-3; 7 bases fit TRBD2. This CDR3 spans 17 amino acids. The germline V gene encodes CDR1 SQVTM and CDR2 ANQGSEA. The CDR3 sequence: CSAERFKRGRSTDTQYF. CDR3 in DNA: TGCAGCGCTGAAAGGTTTAAGCGCGGGAGAAGCACAGATACGCAGTATTTT.

The chain has TRBV5-1 and TRBJ2-1; 9 bases agree with TRBD2. Germline V lookup: CDR1 SGHRS, CDR2 YFSETQ. The CDR3 extends over 18 amino acids. The J segment lost 3 bases and the V segment lost 4 bases, leaving 14 bases of the junction unmatched. The CDR3 DNA reads TGCGCCAGCAGCCCGAGGGCTAGCGGGGTGACCATCTACAATGAGCAGTTCTTC. Protein product: CASSPRASGVTIYNEQFF.

The CDR3 DNA sequence: TGTGCCAGCAGCCTCAGCTCCCCGGGGTCGGATACGCAGTATTTT. Amino acids: CASSLSSPGSDTQYF. This chain joins TRBV4-2 and TRBJ2-3; D possibly corresponds to TRBD2 (5 bases). This CDR3 contains 15 residues. The V end was cut by 4 bases, the J end by 6 bases, with 17 bases between. The germline V gene encodes CDR1 LGHNA and CDR2 YNFKEQ.

The V and J genes are TRBV6-6 and TRBJ2-7; 9 bases match TRBD1. The V gene's germline CDR1 is MNHNY and CDR2 SVGAGI (reference sequence). With 6 bases clipped from V and 0 bases from J, the junction kept 6 bases outside the gene matches. This CDR3 is built from 15 residues. CDR3 protein: CASRRDRASSYEQYF. The CDR3 nucleotides read TGTGCCAGCAGAAGGGACAGGGCGAGCTCCTACGAGCAGTACTTC.

On this clone itself: Other DNA sequences in the sample encode the same CDR3. The genes are TRBV18 and TRBJ2-7; tentatively, D is TRBD1 (6 bases). Germline-derived CDR1 and CDR2 are KGHSH and LQKENI. The length of the CDR3 is 14 residues. Trimming cost V 6 bases and J 0 bases, with 12 bases left between them. CDR3 nucleotide sequence: TGTGCCAGCTCGCAAGACAGGAACTCCTACGAGCAGTACTTC. It translates to CASSQDRNSYEQYF.

The chain has TRBV5-4 and TRBJ1-5; 8 bases fit TRBD1. CDR1 and CDR2 (germline): SGHNT, YYREEE (reference sequence). The CDR3 loop spans 13 amino acids. Germline trimming cut 3 bases from V and 7 bases from J; bases unmatched to any gene: 3. The CDR3 DNA reads as TGTGCCAGCAGCTCGGACAGGGACCAGCCCCAGCATTTT. Translation gives CASSSDRDQPQHF.

This clone was picked up one time. The chain joins TRBV28 to TRBJ1-5; 9 bases match TRBD1. The CDR3 consists of 15 residues. Germline-derived CDR1 and CDR2 are MDHEN and SYDVKM. V was clipped by 5 bases and J by 6 bases; unmatched bases: 8. For the CDR3, the DNA is TGTGCCAGCAGTCCCCCCGGGACAGGGAGTCAGCCCCAGCATTTT. This gives the protein CASSPPGTGSQPQHF.

The chain has TRBV7-2 and TRBJ2-7; D is possibly TRBD1 or TRBD2 (5 bases each). The germline V gene encodes CDR1 SGHTA and CDR2 FQGNSA. The V end lost 1 base, the J end lost 11 bases, and 15 bases lay between the germline ends. This CDR3 contains 13 residues. The CDR3 region is CASSLGGSGHEYF. The CDR3 coding sequence is TGTGCCAGCAGCTTAGGGGGGTCCGGTCACGAGTACTTC.

The rearrangement uses TRBV7-2 and TRBJ1-1; D gene uncertain. The germline V and J ends were trimmed by 3 bases and 0 bases, with 5 bases remaining between them. The germline gives CDR1 SGHTA, CDR2 FQGNSA. The CDR3 runs to 13 residues. The CDR3 DNA follows: TGTGCCAGCAGCTTCCAATTGAACACTGAAGCTTTCTTT. As protein: CASSFQLNTEAFF.

This clone has just one count. Different DNA sequences within this sample yield the same CDR3. CDR3 nucleotides: TGTGCCAGCAGCTTAGGGCTAGCGGGGCACAATGAGCAGTTCTTC. Translated: CASSLGLAGHNEQFF. This chain links TRBV7-2 with TRBJ2-1; 9 bases align to TRBD2. CDR3 length: 15 amino acids. CDR1 is SGHTA, CDR2 FQGNSA, per germline. Unmatched junction bases numbered 3, after V lost 1 base and J lost 5 bases.

V gene TRBV7-2 combines with J gene TRBJ2-7; TRBD2 aligns across 9 bases. The CDR3 spans 16 residues. J lost 0 bases, V lost 1 base, and 4 bases had no gene match. Per the germline V gene, CDR1 is SGHTA and CDR2 is FQGNSA. CDR3 sequence reads: CASSLVTSGFSYEQYF. The DNA for the CDR3 is TGTGCCAGCAGCTTAGTAACTAGCGGGTTCTCCTACGAGCAGTACTTC.